This TCR beta chain was retrieved from a study of OX40 agonist ivuxolimab in advanced cancers. Turning to the study itself: Enrolled patients in dose escalation had cancers that were hepatocellular carcinoma, melanoma, renal cell or head and neck cancer. Whole-study findings and limits: Among the least clonally expanded were partial responders at 0.1-3.0 mg/kg.

Germline V gene lookup returns CDR1 MDHEN and CDR2 SYDVKM. Trimming stripped 2 bases from V and 0 bases from J, with 10 bases between. This CDR3 has 15 amino acids. Generated by immunoSEQ multiplex PCR, the TCRdb table keeps only in-frame clones and is missing some. The repertoire consists of around 23,000 clones, with 65% to 90% occurring once and the leading ten covering about 32%. Regarding this clone: What it recognizes is unknown.

Sequencing was performed on CD4+ or CD8+ T cells sorted from blood, taken in a trial of the OX40 agonist ivuxolimab. This chain uses TRBV28 with TRBJ1-2, with D possibly being TRBD1 (5 bases). The TCR sequence derives from an adult with an advanced solid tumor such as melanoma, head and neck, liver or kidney cancer. In nucleotides, the CDR3 is TGTGCCAGCAGTTTAAAGGGACGACCTAACTATGGCTACACCTTC. Its protein product is CASSLKGRPNYGYTF.